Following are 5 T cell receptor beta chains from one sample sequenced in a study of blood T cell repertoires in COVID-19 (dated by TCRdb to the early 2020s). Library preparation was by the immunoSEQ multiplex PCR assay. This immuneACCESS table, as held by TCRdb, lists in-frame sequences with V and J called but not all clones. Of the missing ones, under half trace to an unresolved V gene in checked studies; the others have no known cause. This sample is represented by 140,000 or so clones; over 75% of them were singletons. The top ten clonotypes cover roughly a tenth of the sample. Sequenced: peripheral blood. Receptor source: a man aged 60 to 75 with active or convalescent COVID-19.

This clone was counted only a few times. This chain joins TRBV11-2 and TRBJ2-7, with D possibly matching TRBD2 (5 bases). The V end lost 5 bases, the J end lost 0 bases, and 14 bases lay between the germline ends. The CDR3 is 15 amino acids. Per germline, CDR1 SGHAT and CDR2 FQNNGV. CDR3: CASSITDSLSYEQYF. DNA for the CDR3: TGTGCCAGCAGCATAACGGACTCCCTCTCCTACGAGCAGTACTTC.

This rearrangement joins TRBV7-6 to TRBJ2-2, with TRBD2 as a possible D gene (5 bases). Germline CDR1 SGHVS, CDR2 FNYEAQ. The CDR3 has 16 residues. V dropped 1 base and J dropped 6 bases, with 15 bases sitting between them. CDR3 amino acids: CASSLGGTGSAGELFF. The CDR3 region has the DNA TGTGCCAGCAGCTTAGGGGGTACTGGGAGCGCCGGGGAGCTGTTTTTT.

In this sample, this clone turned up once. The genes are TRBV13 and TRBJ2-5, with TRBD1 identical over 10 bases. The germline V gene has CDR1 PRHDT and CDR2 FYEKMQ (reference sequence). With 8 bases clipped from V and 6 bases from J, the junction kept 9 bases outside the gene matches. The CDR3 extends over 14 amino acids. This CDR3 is CASGFRQGAKTQYF. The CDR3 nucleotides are TGTGCCAGCGGATTCCGACAGGGGGCGAAGACCCAGTACTTC.

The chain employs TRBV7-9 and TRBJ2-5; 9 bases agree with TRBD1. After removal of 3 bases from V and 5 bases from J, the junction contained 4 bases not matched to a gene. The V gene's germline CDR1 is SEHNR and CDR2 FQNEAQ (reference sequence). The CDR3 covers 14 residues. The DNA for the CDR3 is TGTGCCAGCAGCTTGAGGGGGACAGGGGAGACCCAGTACTTC. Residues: CASSLRGTGETQYF.

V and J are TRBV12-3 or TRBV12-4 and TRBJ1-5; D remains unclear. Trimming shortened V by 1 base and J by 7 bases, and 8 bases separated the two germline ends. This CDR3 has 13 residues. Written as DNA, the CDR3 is TGTGCCAGCAGTTTAGTTTCGGGGCAGCCCCAGCATTTT. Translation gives CASSLVSGQPQHF.